The 31 T cell receptor beta chains in this list originate from one sample, sequenced in a study of T cells in Graves' hyperthyroidism and ophthalmopathy. Regions amplified from RNA transcripts were the TCR beta CDR3 regions. The TCR CDR3 was amplified in a first-round RT-PCR using the HTBI primer set. TCRdb reanalysed the multiplex PCR reads using MiXCR and keeps one entry per CDR3 protein. This repertoire shows 600,000 to 750,000 distinct CDR3 sequences, around 15% found once; its top ten account for roughly 16%. Sequencing used blood. The receptors come from a man aged 50-60 years with Graves' hyperthyroidism.

CDR3 nucleotide sequence: TGCGCCAGCAGCCCCTACAGGGACGGCCACGAGCAGTACTTC. It codes for CASSPYRDGHEQYF. The chain combines TRBV5-1 with TRBJ2-7, with D perhaps matching TRBD1 (6 bases). Trimming left V 4 bases short and J 5 bases short, with 16 bases between. Looked up from germline, CDR1 is SGHRS and CDR2 is YFSETQ. The CDR3 is made up of 14 amino acids.

In this sample, this clonotype turned up many times. The rearrangement joins TRBV19 to TRBJ2-1, with D possibly TRBD2 on 6 matching bases. Germline V CDR1 and CDR2: LNHDA, SQIVND (reference sequence). Trimming left V 2 bases short and J 6 bases short, with 23 bases between. This CDR3 region has 18 residues. CDR3 residues: CASSILPKTSLYRNEQFF. The CDR3 DNA reads TGTGCCAGTAGTATATTGCCGAAGACTAGTCTTTATCGCAATGAGCAGTTCTTC.

This clonotype was observed many times. The chain employs TRBV7-9 and TRBJ2-1; tentatively, D is TRBD1 (6 bases). The CDR3 is 15 residues long. Germline V lookup: CDR1 SEHNR, CDR2 FQNEAQ (reference sequence). V was shortened by 5 bases and J by 8 bases, with 19 bases between the two germline ends. CDR3 DNA sequence: TGTGCCAGCAGCCCGATCAGGGGTAAGGACGATGAGCAGTTCTTC. This sequence encodes CASSPIRGKDDEQFF.

V usage is TRBV2 and J usage is TRBJ2-2; D is unresolved. Germline CDR1 reads SNHLY; CDR2 reads FYNNEI. V was pared by 7 bases and J by 4 bases, with 13 bases between. The CDR3 has 14 residues. The DNA of the CDR3 is TGTGCCAGCATTTTCTGGCAGAGCACCGGGGAGCTGTTTTTT. Translation gives CASIFWQSTGELFF.

This clonotype has at least ten counts. The rearrangement uses TRBV28 and TRBJ2-7; possibly TRBD1 for D (5 bases). Trimming removed 2 bases at V and 6 bases at J, with 11 bases between. The CDR3 runs to 13 residues. The V gene's germline CDR1 is MDHEN and CDR2 SYDVKM. This CDR3 reads CASSLAGLSEQYF. As DNA, the CDR3 is TGTGCCAGCAGTTTAGCAGGGCTTTCCGAGCAGTACTTC.

Many counts were recorded for this clonotype. V gene TRBV11-2 combines with J gene TRBJ2-7, with D perhaps assigned TRBD1 or TRBD2 (5 bases each). There are 15 residues in the CDR3. The ends were cut back, 6 bases at V and 6 bases at J, with 21 bases in the middle. Germline loops: CDR1 SGHAT, CDR2 FQNNGV. The CDR3 coding sequence is TGTGCCAGCAGACAAACCGGGACGCTCCCTTCCGAGCAGTACTTC. Residues: CASRQTGTLPSEQYF. The full variable domain, in which reference TRBV11-2 and TRBJ2-7 provide the parts outside the CDR3, is EAGVAQSPRYKIIEKRQSVAFWCNPISGHATLYWYQQILGQGPKLLIQFQNNGVVDDSQLPKDRFSAERLKGVDSTLKIQPAKLEDSAVYLCASRQTGTLPSEQYFGPGTRLTVT.

V and J are TRBV5-4 and TRBJ2-2; possible D gene TRBD1, 6 bases. CDR1 is SGHNT, CDR2 YYREEE, per germline (reference sequence). The CDR3 sequence is 16 residues long. V dropped 4 bases and J dropped 5 bases, with 18 bases sitting between them. CDR3 in amino acids: CASSPGPDRLTGELFF. Written as DNA, the CDR3 is TGTGCCAGCAGCCCGGGGCCGGACAGACTTACCGGGGAGCTGTTTTTT.

This clonotype was seen at least ten times. The rearrangement joins TRBV20-1 to TRBJ2-2, with TRBD1 identical over 7 bases. The germline V gene encodes CDR1 DFQATT and CDR2 SNEGSKA (reference sequence). The ends lost 5 bases at V and 7 bases at J; junction bases unmatched: 4. The length of the CDR3 is 12 residues. The DNA for the CDR3 is TGCAGTGCTTCGACAGGGATCGGGGAGCTGTTTTTT. Protein sequence: CSASTGIGELFF.

This clonotype was counted at least ten times. This chain joins TRBV3-1 and TRBJ1-2, with 11 bases lining up with TRBD1. Unmatched junction bases numbered 8, after V lost 3 bases and J lost 8 bases. This CDR3 comprises 15 residues. In germline, CDR1 is LGHDT, CDR2 YNNKEL (reference sequence). In DNA form, the CDR3 reads TGTGCCAGCAGCCAGGGACAGGGGGTGGTTGAAGGCTACACCTTC. This codes for CASSQGQGVVEGYTF.

This clonotype was seen a few times. The V and J genes are TRBV10-3 and TRBJ1-5; 7 bases fit TRBD1. V shed 5 bases and J 5 bases; nucleotides not matched to a gene: 6. The germline V gene encodes CDR1 ENHRY and CDR2 SYGVKD. The CDR3 spans 14 residues. The CDR3 DNA reads TGTGCCATCAGTAAACAGGGGCCCGATCAGCCCCAGCATTTT. Translating it yields CAISKQGPDQPQHF.

J is TRBJ2-3 and V is TRBV5-1; 12 bases are a match to TRBD2. This CDR3 comprises 17 residues. CDR1 and CDR2 from the germline V gene are SGHRS and YFSETQ. J gave up 0 bases and V 4 bases, and 6 bases lay outside the gene matches. The CDR3 bases are TGCGCCAGCAGCGTCTTAGGGACTAGCGGGAGCACAGATACGCAGTATTTT. It translates to CASSVLGTSGSTDTQYF.

This clonotype occurred many times. J is TRBJ2-5 and V is TRBV10-3; no reliable D call. CDR3 length equals 14 residues. Trimming removed 6 bases from V and 5 bases from J, with 16 bases in between. CDR1 is ENHRY and CDR2 is SYGVKD in the germline V gene. The CDR3, as DNA: TGTGCCATCAGGGACGAATATACTTGGGAGACCCAGTACTTC. Translation gives CAIRDEYTWETQYF.

This clonotype was observed a few times. The chain links TRBV28 to TRBJ2-5; TRBD2 is a possible D gene (7 bases). V was trimmed by 5 bases and J by 5 bases, leaving 18 bases between them. CDR1 is MDHEN and CDR2 is SYDVKM in the germline V gene. CDR3 length equals 15 residues. As DNA, the CDR3 is TGTGCCAGCAGTCCTCCTCCAGGGAGGGGGGAGACCCAGTACTTC. Encoded protein: CASSPPPGRGETQYF.

Only a few counts were recorded for this clonotype. The V call is TRBV6-5, the J call TRBJ1-2; 7 bases are shared with TRBD1. The germline V gene has CDR1 MNHEY and CDR2 SVGAGI. The junction had 13 bases not matched to a gene; V was cut back by 4 bases and J by 2 bases. CDR3 length: 17 residues. The CDR3 nucleotides read TGTGCCAGCAGTTCCATCGCTAGGGGACAGCCGAACTATGGCTACACCTTC. This gives the protein CASSSIARGQPNYGYTF.

This clonotype occurred many times. V usage is TRBV28 and J usage is TRBJ2-3, with 7 nucleotides matching TRBD2. V was clipped by 6 bases and J by 0 bases; unmatched bases: 6. Per the germline V gene, CDR1 is MDHEN and CDR2 is SYDVKM. CDR3 length: 15 residues. CDR3 DNA: TGTGCCAGCAGCCAAAGTAGCGGGAGCACAGATACGCAGTATTTT. As protein: CASSQSSGSTDTQYF.

This clonotype was counted at least ten times. The chain uses TRBV6-5 and TRBJ1-4, with unresolved D. The V end was cut by 0 bases, the J end by 7 bases, with 18 bases between. Germline CDR1 reads MNHEY; CDR2 reads SVGAGI. CDR3 length equals 17 residues. The CDR3: CASSYSGKIVGGEKLFF. CDR3 in DNA: TGTGCCAGCAGTTACTCAGGGAAGATTGTCGGTGGTGAAAAACTGTTTTTT.

This clonotype was recorded many times. The chain couples TRBV20-1 to TRBJ2-3; D remains unclear. Germline V gives CDR1 DFQATT, CDR2 SNEGSKA (reference sequence). CDR3 size: 15 residues. Between the trimmed V and J ends, which lost 1 base and 4 bases, there was a span of 15 bases. The CDR3 sequence: CSARGGVGGADTQYF. For the CDR3, the DNA is TGCAGTGCTAGAGGAGGAGTGGGCGGTGCAGATACGCAGTATTTT.

This chain joins TRBV20-1 and TRBJ2-1; tentatively, D is TRBD1 (6 bases). Germline CDR1 is DFQATT and CDR2 is SNEGSKA (reference sequence). V lost 5 bases, J lost 0 bases, and 17 bases lay in between. The CDR3 loop spans 16 amino acids. The CDR3 coding sequence is TGCAGTGCTTTCCTCGACAGGTCATCCTCCTACAATGAGCAGTTCTTC. This sequence encodes CSAFLDRSSSYNEQFF.

This clonotype has just a few counts. The chain has TRBV3-1 and TRBJ1-6; TRBD1 is a possible D gene (5 bases). V lost 0 bases, J lost 6 bases, and 12 bases lay in between. CDR1 is LGHDT, CDR2 YNNKEL, per germline (reference sequence). CDR3 length: 16 residues. CDR3 protein: CASSQDRGFCNSPLHF. Written as DNA, the CDR3 is TGTGCCAGCAGCCAAGATCGGGGGTTTTGTAATTCACCCCTCCACTTT.

This clonotype was observed many times. V is TRBV12-3 or TRBV12-4 and J is TRBJ1-2, with a possible D match to TRBD1 (5 bases). The V and J ends lost 4 bases and 2 bases respectively, with 17 bases between them. This CDR3 is 16 amino acids long. CDR3 sequence: CASSYHRDGHNYGYTF. The CDR3 coding sequence is TGTGCCAGCAGTTACCACCGGGACGGTCACAACTATGGCTACACCTTC.

There are many counts of this clonotype. The chain has TRBV6-1 and TRBJ1-5; no reliable D call. Per germline, CDR1 MNHNS and CDR2 SASEGT. This CDR3 region has 17 residues. The V and J ends lost 4 bases and 6 bases respectively, with 22 bases between them. In DNA form, the CDR3 reads TGTGCCAGCAGTGCGCTGGACGGTCCCACTGGTGGTCAGCCCCAGCATTTT. Its protein product is CASSALDGPTGGQPQHF.

This clonotype appeared a few times. In DNA, the CDR3 is TGTGCCAGCAGCGTAGATAAGCGGGAGGACGCAGATACGCAGTATTTT. This sequence encodes CASSVDKREDADTQYF. The chain carries TRBV9 and TRBJ2-3, with 9 bases matching TRBD2. From germline, CDR1 is SGDLS and CDR2 YYNGEE. V shed 0 bases and J 4 bases; nucleotides not matched to a gene: 6. The CDR3 is made up of 16 amino acids.

The chain combines TRBV27 with TRBJ1-1; 9 bases align to TRBD1. The CDR3 runs 15 residues. Germline values: CDR1 MNHEY, CDR2 SMNVEV (reference sequence). Trimming took 6 bases from V and 6 from J; bases not matched to a gene: 11. Written as DNA, the CDR3 is TGTGCCAGCAGACCTCCCGGACAGGGGCTCCCTGAAGCTTTCTTT. Protein product: CASRPPGQGLPEAFF.

A single count supports this clonotype. A read error is possible here, since a much larger clone lies one base away. The chain has TRBV7-8 and TRBJ2-7; 8 bases line up with TRBD1. The CDR3 contains 17 residues. The germline CDR1 and CDR2 sequences are SGHVS and FQNEAQ. CDR3 bases: TGTGCCAGCAGCTTAGACGGACGACTGGACAGGGTCGACGAGCAGCACTTC. It encodes CASSLDGRLDRVDEQHF.

This clonotype was detected ten times or more. The chain is built from TRBV27 and TRBJ1-4; weak D call: TRBD1 (5 bases). The CDR3 has 16 residues. The V gene lost 1 base and the J gene lost 4 bases, with 13 bases spanning the gap. Per germline, CDR1 MNHEY and CDR2 SMNVEV (reference sequence). The CDR3, as DNA: TGTGCCAGCAGTTTATTCTGGCAGGGAAGTAATGAAAAACTGTTTTTT. Translation gives CASSLFWQGSNEKLFF. Full variable domain (missing parts from reference TRBV27 and TRBJ1-4): EAQVTQNPRYLITVTGKKLTVTCSQNMNHEYMSWYRQDPGLGLRQIYYSMNVEVTDKGDVPEGYKVSRKEKRNFPLILESPSPNQTSLYFCASSLFWQGSNEKLFFGSGTQLSVL.

This clonotype turned up a few times. The V and J genes are TRBV4-3 and TRBJ2-1, with 8 bases identical to TRBD1. Unmatched junction bases numbered 8, after V lost 0 bases and J lost 7 bases. The CDR3 has 16 amino acids. The germline V gene encodes CDR1 LGHNA and CDR2 YSLEER. CDR3 amino acids: CASSQDVGTGLNEQFF. The DNA for the CDR3 is TGCGCCAGCAGCCAAGACGTCGGGACAGGTCTTAATGAGCAGTTCTTC.

This clonotype appeared many times. The V call is TRBV11-2, the J call TRBJ2-1; no clear D gene. The CDR3 sequence is 15 residues long. Germline assignment: CDR1 SGHAT and CDR2 FQNNGV. Trimming took 1 base from V and 2 from J, leaving 9 bases between them. CDR3 nucleotides: TGTGCCAGCAGCTTAGTCTGGTCAGCCTACAATGAGCAGTTCTTC. It translates to CASSLVWSAYNEQFF.

The rearrangement uses TRBV18 and TRBJ2-6; D unclear. Germline CDR1 is KGHSH and CDR2 is LQKENI. With 4 bases removed from V and 0 bases from J, the gap between germline ends came to 10 bases. This CDR3 is 16 amino acids long. The CDR3 protein is CASSLQTVSGANVLTF. The CDR3 DNA sequence: TGTGCCAGCTCACTACAGACGGTCTCTGGGGCCAACGTCCTGACTTTC. The variable domain in full, with the rest retrieved from reference TRBV18 and TRBJ2-6, is NAGVMQNPRHLVRRRGQEARLRCSPMKGHSHVYWYRQLPEEGLKFMVYLQKENIIDESGMPKERFSAEFPKEGPSILRIQQVVRGDSAAYFCASSLQTVSGANVLTFGAGSRLTVL.

This clonotype has ten or more counts. The chain is built from TRBV7-9 and TRBJ2-5; D uncertain. The CDR3 is 14 residues long. Germline CDR1 is SEHNR and CDR2 is FQNEAQ (reference sequence). Deletions cut 5 bases from V and 2 bases from J, with 12 bases between. CDR3 in amino acids: CASSAGISQETQYF. DNA of the CDR3: TGTGCCAGCAGCGCTGGTATCTCGCAAGAGACCCAGTACTTC.

This clonotype was counted ten times or more. The chain carries TRBV2 and TRBJ2-1, with TRBD2 matching over 16 bases. V was clipped by 2 bases and J by 7 bases; unmatched bases: 17. This CDR3 comprises 21 residues. Germline CDR1 is SNHLY and CDR2 is FYNNEI. Written as DNA, the CDR3 is TGTGCCAGCAGTGAATGGGCACCGGGACTAGCGGGAGGGCCGGGGGAAAATGAGCAGTTCTTC. It yields the protein CASSEWAPGLAGGPGENEQFF.

This clonotype was detected ten times or more. The chain employs TRBV3-1 and TRBJ1-2; D is uncertain. In germline, CDR1 is LGHDT, CDR2 YNNKEL (reference sequence). The V end lost 5 bases, the J end lost 5 bases, and 12 bases lay between the germline ends. This CDR3 has 13 residues. The CDR3 spells CASSERKEYGYTF. In DNA form, the CDR3 reads TGTGCCAGCAGCGAAAGAAAGGAGTATGGCTACACCTTC.